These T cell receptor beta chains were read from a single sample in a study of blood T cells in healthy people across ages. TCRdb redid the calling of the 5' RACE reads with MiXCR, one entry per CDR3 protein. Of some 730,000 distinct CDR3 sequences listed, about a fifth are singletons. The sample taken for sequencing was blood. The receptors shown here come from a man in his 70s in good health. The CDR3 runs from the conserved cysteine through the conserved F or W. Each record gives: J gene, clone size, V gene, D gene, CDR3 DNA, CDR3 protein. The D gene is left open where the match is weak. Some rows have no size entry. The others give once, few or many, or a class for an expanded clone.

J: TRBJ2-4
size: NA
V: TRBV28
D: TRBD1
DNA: TGTGCCAGCAGTTCTGCAGGGGGTCAAAACATTCAGTACTTC
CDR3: CASSSAGGQNIQYF

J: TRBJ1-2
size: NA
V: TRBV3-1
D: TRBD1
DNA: TGTGCCAGCAGCCTGGACAGGAATAAACCTTATGGCTACACCTTC
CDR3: CASSLDRNKPYGYTF

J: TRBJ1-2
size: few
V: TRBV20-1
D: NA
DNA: TGCAGTGCTAGTAGGAGTGCAGGGAGCCTTGAGGGCTACACCTTC
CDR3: CSASRSAGSLEGYTF

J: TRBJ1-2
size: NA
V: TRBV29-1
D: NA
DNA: TGCAGCGCCGAACAGGAGGCGATTAACTATGGCTACACCTTC
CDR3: CSAEQEAINYGYTF

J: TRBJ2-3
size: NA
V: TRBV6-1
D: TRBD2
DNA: TGTGCCAGCAATCGCATAGCGGGAGCGGCAGATACGCAGTATTTT
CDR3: CASNRIAGAADTQYF

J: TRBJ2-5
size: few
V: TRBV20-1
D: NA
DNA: TGCAGTGCTACCCCTCCTAGAGGAGGCGCCCAAGAGACCCAGTACTTC
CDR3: CSATPPRGGAQETQYF

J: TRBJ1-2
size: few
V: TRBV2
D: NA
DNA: TGTGCCAGCAGCAGACAGGCCCTCAACTATGGCTACACCTTC
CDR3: CASSRQALNYGYTF

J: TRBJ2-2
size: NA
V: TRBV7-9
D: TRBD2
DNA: TGTGCCAGCAGCTCAAGACTAGCGGGGGTTAGTGCCGGGGAGCTGTTTTTT
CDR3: CASSSRLAGVSAGELFF

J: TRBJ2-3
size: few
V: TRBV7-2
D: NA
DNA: TGTGCCAGCAGCCAAGACCCCCTTGGGACAGATACGCAGTATTTT
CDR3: CASSQDPLGTDTQYF

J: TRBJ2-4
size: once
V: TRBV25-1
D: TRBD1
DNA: TGTGCCAGCAGGATACAGGGGGCAGAAAACATTCAGTACTTC
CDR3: CASRIQGAENIQYF

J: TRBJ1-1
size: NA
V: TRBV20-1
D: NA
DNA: TGCAGTGCGAACACTGAAGCTTTCTTT
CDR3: CSANTEAFF

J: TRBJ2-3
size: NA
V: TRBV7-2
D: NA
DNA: TGTGCCAGCAGCCCCCAGGTCGGCTTTCCCACAGATACGCAGTATTTT
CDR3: CASSPQVGFPTDTQYF

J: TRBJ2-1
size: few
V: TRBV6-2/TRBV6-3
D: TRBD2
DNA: TGTGCCAGCACCTACCGGAGCGGGAGGGACAATGAGCAGTTCTTC
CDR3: CASTYRSGRDNEQFF

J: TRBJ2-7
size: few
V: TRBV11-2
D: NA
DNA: TGTGCCAGCAGCTTAGGTCTCGTCAGCTCCTACGAGCAGTACTTC
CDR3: CASSLGLVSSYEQYF

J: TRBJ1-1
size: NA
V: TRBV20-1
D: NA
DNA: TGCAGCGCTAGAAAGACAGCCGTGGGAGCTTTCTTT
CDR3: CSARKTAVGAFF

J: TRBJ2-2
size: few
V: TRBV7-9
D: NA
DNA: TGTGCCAGCAGCCCTCGCGTTATTAACACCGGGGAGCTGTTTTTT
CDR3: CASSPRVINTGELFF

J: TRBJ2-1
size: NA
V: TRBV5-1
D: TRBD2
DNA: TGCGCCAGCAGCACGGGACTAGCGGGCTACTACAATGAGCAGTTCTTC
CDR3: CASSTGLAGYYNEQFF

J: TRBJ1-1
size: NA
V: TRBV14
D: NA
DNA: TGTGCCAGCAGCCAAGGGAGATACACTGAAGCTTTCTTT
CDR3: CASSQGRYTEAFF

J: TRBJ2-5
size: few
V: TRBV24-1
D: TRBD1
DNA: TGTGCCACCAGTGACCCGGGACAGGGGGTGAGAGAGACCCAGTACTTC
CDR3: CATSDPGQGVRETQYF

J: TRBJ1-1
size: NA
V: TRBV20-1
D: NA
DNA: TGCAGTGCTCCCCGGCCCCTGGCAGACACTGAAGCTTTCTTT
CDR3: CSAPRPLADTEAFF

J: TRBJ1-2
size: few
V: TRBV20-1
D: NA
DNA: TGCAGTGCTAGATCGGGCGGGCAGCGACAAGGTGGCTACACCTTC
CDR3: CSARSGGQRQGGYTF

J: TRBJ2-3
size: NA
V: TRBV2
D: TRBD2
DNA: TGTGCCAGCAGTGAAGCCATCCGCAGCGGGGGGGATAGCACAGATACGCAGTATTTT
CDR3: CASSEAIRSGGDSTDTQYF

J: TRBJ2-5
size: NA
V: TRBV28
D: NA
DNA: TGTGCCAGCAGTTCGTTCCAATTGAGGGAGACCCAGTACTTC
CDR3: CASSSFQLRETQYF

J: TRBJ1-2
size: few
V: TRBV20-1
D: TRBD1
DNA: TGCAGTGCTCCGCCCGGGACAGGGGGCGAGGGTGGCTACACCTTC
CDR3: CSAPPGTGGEGGYTF

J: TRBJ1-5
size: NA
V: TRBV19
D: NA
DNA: TGTGCCAGTTCGGGGGTCGGGCAGCCCCAGCATTTT
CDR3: CASSGVGQPQHF

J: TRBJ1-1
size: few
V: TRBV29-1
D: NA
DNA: TGCAGCGTTGAAGATTGGTGGGTCGGGGGGCTGAACACTGAAGCTTTCTTT
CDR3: CSVEDWWVGGLNTEAFF

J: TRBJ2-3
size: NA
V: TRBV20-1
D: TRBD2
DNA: TGCAGTGCTAGAGATGTAGCGGGAGGAAATACGCAGTATTTT
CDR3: CSARDVAGGNTQYF

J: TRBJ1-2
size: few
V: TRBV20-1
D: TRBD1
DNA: TGCAGTGCCCGGGGGACAGGGCATAAAGGCTACACCTTC
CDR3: CSARGTGHKGYTF

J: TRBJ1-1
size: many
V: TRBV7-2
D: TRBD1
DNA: TGTGCCAGCATCCTCGACAGGGTAGCTGAAGCTTTCTTT
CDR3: CASILDRVAEAFF

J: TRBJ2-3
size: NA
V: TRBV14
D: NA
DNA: TGTGCCAGCAGCCGCTGGGGAACAGATACGCAGTATTTT
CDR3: CASSRWGTDTQYF

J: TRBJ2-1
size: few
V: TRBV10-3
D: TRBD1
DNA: TGTGCCATCAGTTCCGATCCGGGACAGCTCAATGAGCAGTTCTTC
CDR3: CAISSDPGQLNEQFF

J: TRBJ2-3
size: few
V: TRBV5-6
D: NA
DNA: TGTGCCAGCAGCCCCATTCAATCTAGCACAGATACGCAGTATTTT
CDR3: CASSPIQSSTDTQYF

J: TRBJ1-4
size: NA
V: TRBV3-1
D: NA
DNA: TGTGCCAGCAGCCACGGACACAGAAAACTGTTTTTT
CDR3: CASSHGHRKLFF

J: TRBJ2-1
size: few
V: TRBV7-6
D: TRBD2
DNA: TGTGCCAGCAGCTCCAGACTAGCGGGGGGACCCAATGAGCAGTTCTTC
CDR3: CASSSRLAGGPNEQFF

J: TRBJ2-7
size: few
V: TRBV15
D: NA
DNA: TGTGCCACCAGCAGAGATTTCAGTGAGCAGTACTTC
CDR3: CATSRDFSEQYF

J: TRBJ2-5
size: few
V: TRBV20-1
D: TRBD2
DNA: TGCAGTGCCCAACGGGGAGGGTTCACCCAAGAGACCCAGTACTTC
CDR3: CSAQRGGFTQETQYF

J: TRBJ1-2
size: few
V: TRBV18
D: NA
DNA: TGTGCCAGCTCACCGACATCCACAGCTAACTATGGCTACACCTTC
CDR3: CASSPTSTANYGYTF

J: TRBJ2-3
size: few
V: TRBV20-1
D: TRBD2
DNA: TGCAGTGCTGCGAGTTTAGGCGGGGGGGCCGGTTGGATAGATACGCAGTATTTT
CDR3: CSAASLGGGAGWIDTQYF

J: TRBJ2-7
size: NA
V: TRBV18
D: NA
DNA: TGTGCCAGCTCACCACGAGTACAGGGAACCTACGAGCAGTACTTC
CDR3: CASSPRVQGTYEQYF

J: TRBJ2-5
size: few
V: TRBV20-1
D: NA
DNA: TGCAGTGCTAGAGATCTATTTGCCCAAGAGACCCAGTACTTC
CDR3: CSARDLFAQETQYF

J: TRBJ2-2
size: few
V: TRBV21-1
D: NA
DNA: TGTGCCAGCAGCAAAGGCCGGGGGCCAAGGGATTATGGCGGGGAGCTGTTTTTT
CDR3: CASSKGRGPRDYGGELFF

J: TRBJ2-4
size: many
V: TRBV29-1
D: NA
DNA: TGCAGCGTTGACGGTCTCGGGGAGAACATTCAGTACTTC
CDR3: CSVDGLGENIQYF

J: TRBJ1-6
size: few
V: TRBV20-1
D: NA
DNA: TGCAGTGCTAAGGGGCCAGCCCATTCACCCCTCCACTTT
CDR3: CSAKGPAHSPLHF

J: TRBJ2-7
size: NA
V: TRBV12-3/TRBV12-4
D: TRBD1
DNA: TGTGCCAGCAGTTCCGGGACAGGACGATTTTACGAGCAGTACTTC
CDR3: CASSSGTGRFYEQYF

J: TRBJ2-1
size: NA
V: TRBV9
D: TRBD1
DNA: TGTGCCAGCAGCGCCTTGACAGGGGGCAGTCTGTACTTC
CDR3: CASSALTGGSLYF

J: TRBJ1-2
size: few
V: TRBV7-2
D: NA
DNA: TGTGCTAGCAGCAACCCGGGGGGGGTTGGCTACACCTTC
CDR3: CASSNPGGVGYTF

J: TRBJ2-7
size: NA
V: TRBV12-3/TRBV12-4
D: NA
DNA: TGTGCCAGCAGTTTGGGAGCTTTTGGGGAGCAGTACTTC
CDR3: CASSLGAFGEQYF

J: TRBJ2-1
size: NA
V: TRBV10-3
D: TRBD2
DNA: TGTGCCATCAGTGAGAAGGGACTAGCGAACAATGAGCAGTTCTTC
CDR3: CAISEKGLANNEQFF

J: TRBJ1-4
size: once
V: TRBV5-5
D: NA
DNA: TGTGCCAGCAGCTTGAGTCGGGCAGCCCCTAATGAAAAACTGTTTTTT
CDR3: CASSLSRAAPNEKLFF

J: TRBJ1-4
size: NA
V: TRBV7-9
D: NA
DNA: TGTGCCAGCAGCTACAGGGAGGCTAATGAAAAACTGTTTTTT
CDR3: CASSYREANEKLFF

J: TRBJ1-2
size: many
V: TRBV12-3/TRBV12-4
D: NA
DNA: TGTGCCAGCAGTCCCAGAGGGGGCTATGGCTACACCTTC
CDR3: CASSPRGGYGYTF

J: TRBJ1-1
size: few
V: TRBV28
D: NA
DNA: TGTGCCAGCAGTTTATTCCCCAGCGGGAACACTGAAGCTTTCTTT
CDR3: CASSLFPSGNTEAFF

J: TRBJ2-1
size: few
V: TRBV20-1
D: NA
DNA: TGCAGTGCTAGAGCCCCCTCCGGCTATGAGCAGTTCTTC
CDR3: CSARAPSGYEQFF

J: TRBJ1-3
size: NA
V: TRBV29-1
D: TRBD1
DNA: TGCAGCGTTGAGACAGGGGGTAACTCTGGAAACACCATATATTTT
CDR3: CSVETGGNSGNTIYF

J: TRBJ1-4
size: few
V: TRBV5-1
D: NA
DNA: TGCGCCAGCAGCTTCGATTCATCAGTAGCAAATGAAAAACTGTTTTTT
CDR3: CASSFDSSVANEKLFF

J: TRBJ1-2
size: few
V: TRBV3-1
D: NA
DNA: TGTGCCAGCAATACAGGAGCTAACTATGGCTACACCTTC
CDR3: CASNTGANYGYTF

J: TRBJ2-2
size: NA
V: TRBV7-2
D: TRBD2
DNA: TGTGCCAGCAGCTCAGCGGGAGCTACCACCGGGGAGCTGTTTTTT
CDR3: CASSSAGATTGELFF

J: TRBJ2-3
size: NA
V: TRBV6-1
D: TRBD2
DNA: TGTGCCAGCACTGAAGCGAGGGCTAGCGGGGGGGCCGGTCAGTATTTT
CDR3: CASTEARASGGAGQYF

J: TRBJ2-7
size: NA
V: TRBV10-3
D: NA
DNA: TGTGCCATCAGTGATGTAGGGGGGCCTGGCTACGAGCAGTACTTC
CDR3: CAISDVGGPGYEQYF

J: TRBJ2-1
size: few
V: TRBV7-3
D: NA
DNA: TGTGCCAGCAGCTTACTCCAGGGGCCCCCAGTCTTC
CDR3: CASSLLQGPPVF